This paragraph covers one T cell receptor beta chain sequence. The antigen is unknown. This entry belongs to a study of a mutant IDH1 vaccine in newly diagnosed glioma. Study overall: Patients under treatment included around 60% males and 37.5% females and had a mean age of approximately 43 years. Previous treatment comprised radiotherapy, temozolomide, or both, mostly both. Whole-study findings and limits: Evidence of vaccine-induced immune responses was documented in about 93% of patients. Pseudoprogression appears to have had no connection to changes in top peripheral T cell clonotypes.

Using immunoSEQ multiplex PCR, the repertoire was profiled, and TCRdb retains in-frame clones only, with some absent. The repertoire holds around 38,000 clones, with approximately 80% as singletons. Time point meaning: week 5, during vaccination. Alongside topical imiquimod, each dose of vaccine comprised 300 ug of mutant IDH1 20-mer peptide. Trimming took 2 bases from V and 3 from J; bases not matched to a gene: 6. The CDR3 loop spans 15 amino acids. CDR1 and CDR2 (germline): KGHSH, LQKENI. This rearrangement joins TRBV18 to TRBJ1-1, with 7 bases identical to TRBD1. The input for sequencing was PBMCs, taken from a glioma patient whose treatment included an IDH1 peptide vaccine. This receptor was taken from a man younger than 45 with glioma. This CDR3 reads CASSPFQGGDTEAFF. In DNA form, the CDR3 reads TGTGCCAGCTCACCATTCCAGGGGGGAGACACTGAAGCTTTCTTT. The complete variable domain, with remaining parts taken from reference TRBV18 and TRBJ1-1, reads NAGVMQNPRHLVRRRGQEARLRCSPMKGHSHVYWYRQLPEEGLKFMVYLQKENIIDESGMPKERFSAEFPKEGPSILRIQQVVRGDSAAYFCASSPFQGGDTEAFFGQGTRLTVV.